This is a list of T cell receptor beta chains from one sample in a study of blood T cell repertoires in COVID-19. TCRdb's table, derived via immunoSEQ multiplex PCR, lists solely in-frame clones and lacks some. The sample shows about 320,000 clones, about 87% of them seen only once. Sequenced sample: peripheral blood. The source is a young woman with COVID-19, enrolled during active disease. CDR3s include the opening cysteine and the closing phenylalanine or tryptophan. The D gene is left open where the match is weak. Rows may omit the clone size; those that give it use once, few, many or a size class.

size	D	J	V	DNA	CDR3
NA	NA	TRBJ1-1	TRBV18	TGTGCCAGCTCACCTACACAGGGTACGAAGACTGAAGCTTTCTTT	CASSPTQGTKTEAFF
NA	NA	TRBJ1-2	TRBV19	TGTGCCAGTAGTATAGATGGCACAGGGAACTATGGCTACACCTTC	CASSIDGTGNYGYTF
once	TRBD1	TRBJ2-1	TRBV2	TGTGCCAGCAGACGGGACAGCTACAATGAGCAGTTCTTC	CASRRDSYNEQFF
NA	NA	TRBJ1-1	TRBV7-2	TGTGCCAGCAGCTTAGAATCCTACACTGAAGCTTTCTTT	CASSLESYTEAFF
NA	NA	TRBJ2-5	TRBV6-2/TRBV6-3	TGTGCCAGCAGTCAAAGCGGGCTCCAAGAGACCCAGTACTTC	CASSQSGLQETQYF
NA	NA	TRBJ2-7	TRBV7-8	TGTGCCAGCAGCTTAACCTTCCTTCCGACAACAGAGCAGTACTTC	CASSLTFLPTTEQYF
NA	NA	TRBJ1-4	TRBV9	TGTGCCAGCAGCGTAGGGGCCAGTTGGGGCTTTAATGAAAAACTGTTTTTT	CASSVGASWGFNEKLFF
NA	NA	TRBJ1-2	TRBV7-3	TGTGCCAGCAGCTTAACTCCAGGGGTTAACTATGGCTACACCTTC	CASSLTPGVNYGYTF
once	NA	TRBJ1-6	TRBV5-1	TGCGCCAGCAGCTCCTCAGCAGGGAGGAATTCACCCCTCCACTTT	CASSSSAGRNSPLHF
NA	NA	TRBJ1-1	TRBV5-1	TGCGCCAGCAGCTTGGCCGGGACAACGACTGAAGCTTTCTTT	CASSLAGTTTEAFF
NA	TRBD2	TRBJ2-7	TRBV6-6	TGTGCCAGCAGTCCCCCCGGCGGTAGCGGGGGGCCCGAGCAGTACTTC	CASSPPGGSGGPEQYF
NA	TRBD1	TRBJ1-3	TRBV9	TGTGCCAGCAGCATAAGACAGGGTTGGTCTGGAAACACCATATATTTT	CASSIRQGWSGNTIYF
many	NA	TRBJ1-2	TRBV10-3	TGTGCCATCAGTGTCTTGCCGCGGAACTATGGCTACACCTTC	CAISVLPRNYGYTF
NA	NA	TRBJ1-2	TRBV5-1	TGCGCCAGCAGCTTGGGCGCAGGGGATACGGTTGGCTACACCTTC	CASSLGAGDTVGYTF
NA	NA	TRBJ1-4	TRBV4-3	TGCGCCAGCAGCCGAATTCATTCGGGGATGGGCTATGAAAAACTGTTTTTT	CASSRIHSGMGYEKLFF
NA	TRBD1	TRBJ1-4	TRBV19	TGTGCCAGTAGGAGTCGGGACAGGGCTGTAGGAGGTAATGAAAAACTGTTTTTT	CASRSRDRAVGGNEKLFF
NA	NA	TRBJ2-5	TRBV6-5	TGTGCCAGCAGTTACGACAGGACCAAGGGGACCCAGTACTTC	CASSYDRTKGTQYF
NA	NA	TRBJ2-1	TRBV5-8	TGTGCCAGCAGCTTGGCCGGAGGGATCAATGAGCAGTTCTTC	CASSLAGGINEQFF
NA	TRBD1	TRBJ1-2	TRBV10-3	TGTGCCTCCCAGGGACAGGCTAAAAACTATGGCTACACCTTC	CASQGQAKNYGYTF
NA	TRBD2	TRBJ2-3	TRBV10-1	TGCGCCAGCAGTGAGGCGCGGGGGGGCGGCACAGATACGCAGTATTTT	CASSEARGGGTDTQYF
NA	TRBD1	TRBJ1-5	TRBV6-5	TGTGCCAGCAGACCGGACAGGGGGTATCAGCCCCAGCATTTT	CASRPDRGYQPQHF
NA	NA	TRBJ1-5	TRBV21-1	TGTGCCAGCAGCAAAGTTGCTACCAGGGGTGGGGGCCAGCCCCAGCATTTT	CASSKVATRGGGQPQHF
NA	NA	TRBJ2-5	TRBV6-5	TGTGCCAGCAGAAACAACAGGGAGCGGGGGACCCAGTACTTC	CASRNNRERGTQYF
NA	NA	TRBJ1-6	TRBV19	TGTGCCAGTAGCCCCACTCAGGGTGGGAATTCACCCCTCCACTTT	CASSPTQGGNSPLHF
NA	NA	TRBJ2-5	TRBV2	TGTGCCAGCATAGAGGAACAAGAGACCCAGTACTTC	CASIEEQETQYF
NA	TRBD1	TRBJ1-1	TRBV6-2/TRBV6-3	TGTGCCAGCAGCCGGACAGGGGCCTCGTACACTGAAGCTTTCTTT	CASSRTGASYTEAFF
NA	TRBD1	TRBJ1-2	TRBV4-2	TGTGCCAGCAGCCAAGACCTGACAGGGGGCCTTGGCTACACCTTC	CASSQDLTGGLGYTF
NA	TRBD1	TRBJ2-3	TRBV6-5	TGTGCCAGCAGCCACTCGGGACAGGGGACAGATACGCAGTATTTT	CASSHSGQGTDTQYF
once	NA	TRBJ1-3	TRBV2	TGTGCCAGCAACCTACTGGACATCTCTGGAAACACCATATATTTT	CASNLLDISGNTIYF
NA	NA	TRBJ2-1	TRBV12-3/TRBV12-4	TGTGCCAGCAGCTATACTAGCTACAATGAGCAGTTCTTC	CASSYTSYNEQFF
NA	TRBD1	TRBJ1-4	TRBV11-3	TGTGCCAGCAGCACCTCAGGGGGCTGGGATGAAAAACTGTTTTTT	CASSTSGGWDEKLFF
NA	TRBD1	TRBJ2-5	TRBV11-2	TGTGCCAGCAGCCCGCGGACAGGGAGGGAGACCCAGTACTTC	CASSPRTGRETQYF
once	TRBD2	TRBJ2-3	TRBV6-4	TGTGCCAGCAGCCCGGGACTACCTGGGGATACGCAGTATTTT	CASSPGLPGDTQYF
NA	TRBD2	TRBJ2-1	TRBV4-1	TGCGCCAGCAGCCAAGTTGGACTAGCGGGGGGGCCCAACTCCTACAATGAGCAGTTCTTC	CASSQVGLAGGPNSYNEQFF
NA	TRBD1	TRBJ2-2	TRBV6-6	TGTGCCAGCTCGGGACAGGGCCCCGGGGAGCTGTTTTTT	CASSGQGPGELFF
NA	NA	TRBJ1-2	TRBV28	TGTGCCAGCAGCCCTCCCAGGCAATATGGCTACACCTTC	CASSPPRQYGYTF
NA	TRBD2	TRBJ2-3	TRBV7-2	TGTGCCAGCAGCCAGGTCGGGACTAGCGGTAGCACAGATACGCAGTATTTT	CASSQVGTSGSTDTQYF
NA	NA	TRBJ2-3	TRBV4-1	TGCGCCAGCAGCCAAGATCCCTCGGGGAGGGGGTTGACAGATACGCAGTATTTT	CASSQDPSGRGLTDTQYF
once	NA	TRBJ1-5	TRBV19	TGTGCCAGTAGTATGGGGGGGCAGCTCAATCAGCCCCAGCATTTT	CASSMGGQLNQPQHF
NA	NA	TRBJ2-1	TRBV16	TGTGCCAGCAGCCAATGGGGGGATATCGATGAGCAGTTCTTC	CASSQWGDIDEQFF
NA	NA	TRBJ1-2	TRBV24-1	TGTGCCACCAGTGCCCCCAGCGACAGAGGCTACACCTTC	CATSAPSDRGYTF
few	NA	TRBJ2-5	TRBV7-9	TGTGCCAGCGTAAGAGGATTCCAAGAGACCCAGTACTTC	CASVRGFQETQYF
NA	NA	TRBJ1-1	TRBV6-5	TGTGCCAGCAGTTCAAGGACTGGATGGAGCGAAGCTTTCTTT	CASSSRTGWSEAFF
NA	NA	TRBJ1-2	TRBV29-1	TGCAGCGTTGAGGGGGGGCAGGCTCGGAACAGCTACACCTTC	CSVEGGQARNSYTF
once	NA	TRBJ2-5	TRBV28	TGTGCCAGCACCGTGCCCTCAGGTACCCAAGAGACCCAGTACTTC	CASTVPSGTQETQYF
NA	NA	TRBJ2-3	TRBV7-9	TGTGCCAGCAGTCCGTGGGGGACTAGCACAGATACGCAGTATTTT	CASSPWGTSTDTQYF
few	TRBD2	TRBJ2-7	TRBV7-2	TGTGCCAGCAGCTTAACTAGCGGGTGGTCCTACGAGCAGTACTTC	CASSLTSGWSYEQYF
NA	TRBD2	TRBJ2-1	TRBV7-9	TGTGCCAGCAGCCTCGGGGGGGCGAGGTACAATGAGCAGTTCTTC	CASSLGGARYNEQFF
NA	TRBD1	TRBJ1-3	TRBV2	TGTGCCAGCAGGATGACAGGGGGCAAGGACACCATATATTTT	CASRMTGGKDTIYF
NA	NA	TRBJ2-3	TRBV9	TGTGCCAGCAGCGTAGCTGACAGTAGCACAGATACGCAGTATTTT	CASSVADSSTDTQYF
NA	TRBD2	TRBJ2-5	TRBV2	TGTGCCAGCAGGGCGGGGGGGCGAGAGACCCAGTACTTC	CASRAGGRETQYF
NA	TRBD1	TRBJ2-5	TRBV5-4	TGTGCCAGCAGCTTGGACAGGGGTAGAGAGACCCAGTACTTC	CASSLDRGRETQYF
NA	NA	TRBJ2-7	TRBV12-5	TGTGCTAGTGGTTTGCCCCCGAGGCAGGGGTACCACGAGCAGTACTTC	CASGLPPRQGYHEQYF
NA	TRBD1	TRBJ1-5	TRBV3-1/TRBV3-2	TGTGCCAGCAGCCCGGGACAGCCTAGCAATCAGCCCCAGCATTTT	CASSPGQPSNQPQHF